This T cell receptor beta chain was profiled in a study of blood T cell repertoires in COVID-19. The table came from immunoSEQ multiplex PCR; TCRdb's copy has only in-frame clones and leaves some out. Among around 270,000 clones listed, more than 85% were seen once. The sample was peripheral blood. This receptor was identified in a man aged 30-40 years with acute or convalescent COVID-19.

The CDR3 loop reads CATRHGGKNTEAFF. Written as DNA, the CDR3 is TGTGCCACCCGACACGGGGGGAAGAACACTGAAGCTTTCTTT. This chain joins TRBV24-1 and TRBJ1-1, with D maybe TRBD1 (5 bases). CDR1 and CDR2 (germline): KGHDR, SFDVKD. The CDR3 extends over 14 amino acids. Trimming removed 9 bases at V and 1 base at J, with 14 bases between.